Reported below is one T cell receptor beta chain. The sample belongs to a study of CD8+ T cells in alopecia areata. Germline V gene sequence: CDR1 SNHLY, CDR2 FYNNEI. V dropped 6 bases and J dropped 4 bases, with 7 bases sitting between them. The CDR3 spans 12 residues. TCR sequencing used cDNA made by reverse transcription of extracted RNA. Profiled with immunoSEQ multiplex PCR; TCRdb holds only in-frame clones, not every one. The sample holds 150,000 or so clones, about 66% seen once. This sequence joins TRBV2 and TRBJ2-1, with D unresolved. Sequenced material: CD8+ T cells sorted from blood, taken at week 0. This receptor was obtained from a human donor with alopecia areata. For the CDR3, the DNA is TGTGCCAGCAGGCCCGGGTACAATGAGCAGTTCTTC. Translation: CASRPGYNEQFF.